Shown below are 14 T cell receptor beta chains from a single sample sequenced in a study of cytomegalovirus exposure and HLA in healthy donors. 60 Vbeta and 13 Jbeta primers were used in PCR. TCRdb's table, derived via immunoSEQ multiplex PCR, lists solely in-frame clones and lacks some. Of about 200,000 clones in the sample, 75% to 85% were seen once. Material for sequencing was PBMCs. The receptors come from a woman aged 45-60 years in good health and CMV-seropositive.

About this clone: A junction end diverges from the germline sequence, so it may reflect a read error. The chain links TRBV7-9 to TRBJ1-4; D unresolved. The CDR3 has 13 residues. Germline values: CDR1 SEHNR, CDR2 FQNEAQ (reference sequence). CDR3 in DNA: TGTTCCAGCAGCTTAGAGCCTAATGAAAAACTGTTTTTT. Translated, it gives CSSSLEPNEKLFF.

The chain recombines TRBV6-1 with TRBJ1-3; TRBD1 aligns across 7 bases. The CDR3 loop spans 16 amino acids. Germline assignment: CDR1 MNHNS and CDR2 SASEGT. V lost 2 bases, J lost 1 base, and 5 bases stayed unmatched. CDR3 sequence (DNA): TGTGCCAGCAGTGAACCCCAGACAGGGTCTGGAAACACCATATATTTT. Translation: CASSEPQTGSGNTIYF.

The chain uses TRBV7-2 and TRBJ1-3; D call uncertain. This CDR3 is 12 amino acids long. Deletions cut 6 bases from V and 4 bases from J, with 7 bases between. The germline V gene has CDR1 SGHTA and CDR2 FQGNSA. The CDR3: CASSSVGNTIYF. The CDR3 coding sequence is TGTGCCAGCAGTTCCGTGGGAAACACCATATATTTT.

This chain links TRBV5-1 with TRBJ2-6, with D possibly matching TRBD2 (5 bases). Trimming removed 4 bases from V and 2 bases from J, with 10 bases in between. This CDR3 has 15 amino acids. Germline assignment: CDR1 SGHRS and CDR2 YFSETQ. CDR3: CASSRTVTGANVLTF. The CDR3 DNA follows: TGCGCCAGCAGCCGGACTGTTACTGGGGCCAACGTCCTGACTTTC.

This clone was recorded a few times. The CDR3 sequence is CASAKEGAPLYNEQFF. CDR3 coding DNA: TGTGCCAGCGCAAAGGAGGGGGCCCCTCTCTACAATGAGCAGTTCTTC. V usage is TRBV5-8 and J usage is TRBJ2-1, with D perhaps matching TRBD1 (7 bases). With 7 bases removed from V and 3 bases from J, the gap between germline ends came to 20 bases. The CDR3 consists of 16 residues. Germline CDR1 and CDR2: SGHTS and YDEGEE. Full variable domain (outside the CDR3, taken from reference TRBV5-8 and TRBJ2-1): EAGVTQSPTHLIKTRGQQATLRCSPISGHTSVYWYQQALGLGLQFLLWYDEGEERNRGNFPPRFSGRQFPNYSSELNVNALELEDSALYLCASAKEGAPLYNEQFFGPGTRLTVL.

The genes are TRBV6-5 and TRBJ2-5; D is unclear. The end of the DNA fits TRBJ2-7 better, so the J call may be wrong. The CDR3 loop spans 12 amino acids. Germline V gene data show CDR1 as MNHEY and CDR2 as SVGAGI. DNA of the CDR3: TGTGCCAGCAGTAGTGGTTCCTACGAGCAGTACTTC. Translated: CASSSGSYEQYF.

Notes on this clone: An end of the junction does not agree with germline; a read error may underlie this. The DNA of the CDR3 is TGTGCTAGCAGCCGCGACAGGGGCTCCTACGAGCAGTACTTC. Protein: CASSRDRGSYEQYF. This chain links TRBV7-7 with TRBJ2-7; TRBD1 aligns across 8 bases. The CDR3 has 14 residues. CDR1 and CDR2 (germline): SSHAT, FNYEAQ (reference sequence). Full variable domain (rest looked up from reference TRBV7-7 and TRBJ2-7): GAGVSQSPRYKVTKRGQDVTLRCDPISSHATLYWYQQALGQGPEFLTYFNYEAQPDKSGLPSDRFSAERPEGSISTLTIQRTEQRDSAMYRCASSRDRGSYEQYFGPGTRLTVT.

This chain joins TRBV5-4 and TRBJ1-2; D is unresolved. Between the trimmed V and J ends, which lost 1 base and 4 bases, there was a span of 8 bases. CDR1 and CDR2 from the germline V gene are SGHNT and YYREEE (reference sequence). CDR3 length: 13 residues. This CDR3 reads CASSLPGLYGYTF. Here the CDR3 DNA reads TGTGCCAGCAGCTTGCCAGGCCTCTATGGCTACACCTTC.

The chain links TRBV29-1 to TRBJ2-5; 7 nucleotides line up with TRBD1. The CDR3 loop spans 13 amino acids. The trim removed 6 bases at V and 2 bases at J, leaving 6 bases unmatched. Germline CDR1 reads SQVTM; CDR2 reads ANQGSEA. This CDR3 is CSVATGVQETQYF. DNA for the CDR3: TGCAGCGTCGCTACAGGGGTTCAAGAGACCCAGTACTTC.

The chain uses TRBV6-6 and TRBJ2-2; 8 bases are a match to TRBD2. The junction had 10 bases not matched to a gene; V was cut back by 5 bases and J by 5 bases. This CDR3 comprises 16 residues. Per germline, CDR1 MNHNY and CDR2 SVGAGI (reference sequence). CDR3 nucleotide sequence: TGTGCCAGCAGTCCCGGGGCCTCGGGGGGGACCGGGGAGCTGTTTTTT. Its translation is CASSPGASGGTGELFF.

This clone was picked up a small number of times. Other DNA sequences within the sample encode an identical CDR3. V usage is TRBV5-1 and J usage is TRBJ2-5; 7 bases match TRBD1. Germline assignment: CDR1 SGHRS and CDR2 YFSETQ. The CDR3 sequence is 14 residues long. The junction had 6 bases not matched to a gene; V was cut back by 3 bases and J by 4 bases. CDR3 sequence: CASSSTGVGETQYF. CDR3 nucleotides: TGCGCCAGCAGCTCCACAGGGGTGGGAGAGACCCAGTACTTC.

V is TRBV9 and J is TRBJ2-1, with unresolved D. Looked up from germline, CDR1 is SGDLS and CDR2 is YYNGEE. Trimming left V 2 bases short and J 7 bases short, with 10 bases between. The CDR3 loop spans 13 amino acids. CDR3 residues: CASSVSLGNEQFF. The CDR3 nucleotides are TGTGCCAGCAGCGTGTCTCTCGGGAATGAGCAGTTCTTC.

The V and J genes are TRBV15 and TRBJ2-2; D is unclear. V was shortened by 1 base and J by 6 bases, with 6 bases between the two germline ends. The CDR3 is made up of 13 amino acids. Germline V gives CDR1 LNHNV, CDR2 YYDKDF (reference sequence). As DNA, the CDR3 is TGTGCCACCAGCAGAGCCCGGGCCGGGGAGCTGTTTTTT. Residues: CATSRARAGELFF. Full variable domain (outside the CDR3, taken from reference TRBV15 and TRBJ2-2): DAMVIQNPRYQVTQFGKPVTLSCSQTLNHNVMYWYQQKSSQAPKLLFHYYDKDFNNEADTPDNFQSRRPNTSFCFLDIRSPGLGDTAMYLCATSRARAGELFFGEGSRLTVL.

The chain uses TRBV7-9 and TRBJ1-6, with TRBD1 as a possible D gene (6 bases). This CDR3 contains 17 residues. V was shortened by 0 bases and J by 0 bases, with 9 bases between the two germline ends. Germline V lookup: CDR1 SEHNR, CDR2 FQNEAQ (reference sequence). The CDR3 DNA is TGTGCCAGCAGCTTAGCGCTGGGGGCCTCCTATAATTCACCCCTCCACTTT. It yields the protein CASSLALGASYNSPLHF.